This T cell receptor beta chain was obtained from a study of blood T cells in healthy people across ages. Study as a whole: Template switching retrieved approximately one barcoded beta molecule for each two T cells. Study-wide results and caveats: As age increased, TCR beta diversity per million T cells fell in a roughly linear fashion.

PCR was performed a second time for roughly 7 to 12 cycles using a sample-barcoded 5' primer and a J-beta primer mix. One entry per CDR3 protein, called by TCRdb with MiXCR from the 5' RACE reads. Of some 760,000 distinct CDR3 sequences in the sample, around a quarter were seen once. CDR1 MDHEN and CDR2 SYDVKM come from the germline V gene. The V segment lost 6 bases and the J segment 4 bases; nucleotides outside the gene matches: 11. The CDR3 is 18 residues long. Turning to this clonotype: Its specificity is not known.

The sample was also linked to a second study, of T cells of mothers and their children. This second study notes: Donors were three healthy Caucasian mothers and their six children.

Sequencing input: blood. The sequence came from a boy aged 5-17 years in good health. The J gene is TRBJ2-2, the V gene TRBV28, with 13 nucleotides matching TRBD2. The CDR3 spells CASSILLAGGLRTGELFF. CDR3 sequence (DNA): TGTGCCAGCAGCATCCTACTAGCGGGGGGGCTTCGCACCGGGGAGCTGTTTTTT. The full variable domain, rest sourced from reference TRBV28 and TRBJ2-2, is DVKVTQSSRYLVKRTGEKVFLECVQDMDHENMFWYRQDPGLGLRLIYFSYDVKMKEKGDIPEGYSVSREKKERFSLILESASTNQTSMYLCASSILLAGGLRTGELFFGEGSRLTVL.